The 2 T cell receptor beta chains reported below all come from one sample, sequenced in a study of Graves' ophthalmopathy and Graves' hyperthyroidism listed by TCRdb under 2018. The sequencer was an Illumina HiSeq 2000. TCR beta CDR3 regions were amplified from RNA transcripts for repertoire sequencing. A first-round RT-PCR used HTBI primers with the Qiagen OneStep RT-PCR kit, followed by a second-round multiplex PCR, size selection and purification. TCRdb's own reprocessing of the public reads used fastp at Q25 and MiXCR and kept productive beta chains. Under each unique CDR3 protein, matching rows form one entry showing the most common genes and DNA. This sample has some 160,000 distinct CDR3 sequences in its table, and 30% to 45% of those were observed once. The ten most abundant clones make up approximately 8.9% of the sample. The sample was peripheral blood. These receptors all come from a man aged 25 to 40 with Graves' ophthalmopathy. Donor details come from another sample of the same person, matched by shared clones.

This clonotype was counted ten times or more. One end of the junction fails to match germline, which may point to a read error. The chain links TRBV6-1 to TRBJ2-7, with TRBD2 matching 12 bases. The germline V gene has CDR1 MNHNS and CDR2 SASEGT. This CDR3 is 14 amino acids long. The CDR3 DNA sequence: TGTGCCAGCAGTGAAGGACCTAGCGGGAGGGCGAGGCACTTC. This translates into CASSEGPSGRARHF.

This clonotype was counted many times. The chain carries TRBV7-2 and TRBJ2-7, with D possibly matching TRBD2 (5 bases). V lost 3 bases and J 6 bases, leaving 12 bases between the germline ends. Germline V gene lookup returns CDR1 SGHTA and CDR2 FQGNSA. The CDR3 has 13 residues. CDR3 in amino acids: CASSFPREGEQYF. CDR3 nucleotides: TGTGCCAGCAGCTTTCCCCGTGAGGGCGAGCAGTACTTC.